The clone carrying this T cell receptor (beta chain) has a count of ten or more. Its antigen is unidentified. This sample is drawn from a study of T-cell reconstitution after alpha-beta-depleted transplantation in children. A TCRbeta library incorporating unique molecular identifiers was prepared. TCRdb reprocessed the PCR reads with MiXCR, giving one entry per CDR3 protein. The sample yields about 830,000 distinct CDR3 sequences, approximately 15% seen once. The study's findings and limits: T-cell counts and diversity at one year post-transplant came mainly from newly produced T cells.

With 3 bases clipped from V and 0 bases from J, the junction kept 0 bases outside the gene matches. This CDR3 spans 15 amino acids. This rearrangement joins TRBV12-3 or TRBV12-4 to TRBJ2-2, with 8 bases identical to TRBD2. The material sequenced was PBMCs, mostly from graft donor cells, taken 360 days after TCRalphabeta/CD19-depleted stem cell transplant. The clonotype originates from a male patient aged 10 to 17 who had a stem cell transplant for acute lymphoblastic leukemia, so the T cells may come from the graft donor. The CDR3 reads CASSLRGANTGELFF. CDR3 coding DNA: TGTGCCAGCAGTTTGCGGGGGGCGAACACCGGGGAGCTGTTTTTT.